These T cell receptor beta chains were read from a single sample in a study of post-analysis software for immune sequencing data. TCRdb reprocessed the PCR reads with MiXCR, giving one entry per CDR3 protein. The sample yields 700,000 to 900,000 distinct CDR3 sequences, around 42% seen once. The specimen sequenced was blood. The receptors here all came from a girl aged 10 to 17 with multiple sclerosis. Both conserved end residues are part of each CDR3. The order of the fields is CDR3 DNA, CDR3 protein, clone size, D gene, J gene, V gene. D genes are given only for firm matches. Not all rows give a size; the values are once, few, many and, for expanded clones, a class.

TGTGCCAGCACCAAACAGGGAAACACTGAAGCTTTCTTT CASTKQGNTEAFF NA NA TRBJ1-1 TRBV6-6
TGTGCCAGCAGCACTCGGACAGGTTTCTATCGCACAGATACGCAGTATTTT CASSTRTGFYRTDTQYF NA TRBD1 TRBJ2-3 TRBV7-8
TGTGCCAGCAGGTCCCGACAGGGGGCAAATGAGCAGTTCTTC CASRSRQGANEQFF NA TRBD1 TRBJ2-1 TRBV12-3/TRBV12-4
TGTGCCAGCAGACCCACAGGGTTTCGGCGGGAGGGAAACTACGAGCAGTACTTC CASRPTGFRREGNYEQYF many TRBD2 TRBJ2-7 TRBV6-2/TRBV6-3
TGTGCCAGCAGTCCCACAGGGAACAATGAGCAGTTCTTC CASSPTGNNEQFF NA NA TRBJ2-1 TRBV7-9
TGTGCCAGCAGGACTAGCGGGAGTAGGGCCTACAATGAGCAGTTCTTC CASRTSGSRAYNEQFF NA TRBD2 TRBJ2-1 TRBV12-3/TRBV12-4
TGCAGCGGTCGAGAGGGCGGGAACACTGAAGCTTTCTTT CSGREGGNTEAFF NA NA TRBJ1-1 TRBV29-1
TGTGCCAGCAGCTGGACAGGGATAGAGACCCAGTACTTC CASSWTGIETQYF NA TRBD1 TRBJ2-5 TRBV14
TGTGCCAGCAGCCAGGGCGGGACAGCAAAAACGGAGACCCAGTACTTC CASSQGGTAKTETQYF few NA TRBJ2-5 TRBV4-2
TGCGCCAGCAGCCCCGAAACCCTGAGTATGGGTACAGATACGCAGTATTTT CASSPETLSMGTDTQYF few NA TRBJ2-3 TRBV4-3
TGTGCCATCAGTGAGAACTACGAATACCAGTACTTC CAISENYEYQYF NA NA TRBJ2-7 TRBV10-3
TGTGCCACCAGCACGCTGACTGAAGCTTTCTTT CATSTLTEAFF NA NA TRBJ1-1 TRBV15
TGTGCCAGCAGCGCCCAAATAAATCAGCCCCAGCATTTT CASSAQINQPQHF NA NA TRBJ1-5 TRBV7-2
TGTGCCAGCAGTGTAAGGTGGTCGGAGACCCAGTACTTC CASSVRWSETQYF NA NA TRBJ2-5 TRBV6-1
TGCAGCGTTGGGGGGGGCGACGGGGCCAACGTCCTGACTTTC CSVGGGDGANVLTF NA NA TRBJ2-6 TRBV29-1
TGCAGTGCCCCCCCTTCTGAGGCAGGTTCTGAAAAACTGTTTTTT CSAPPSEAGSEKLFF NA NA TRBJ1-4 TRBV20-1
TGTGCCAGCAGCGTAGTAGGTAGCGGGAGCTACAATGAGCAGTTCTTC CASSVVGSGSYNEQFF few TRBD2 TRBJ2-1 TRBV9
TGCGCCAGCAGCCCATGGACCCCCTCCTACGAGCAGTACTTC CASSPWTPSYEQYF few NA TRBJ2-7 TRBV5-1
TGTGCCAGCAGCGAAGGACAGGGGGCTTCACCCCTCCACTTT CASSEGQGASPLHF NA TRBD1 TRBJ1-6 TRBV9
TGTGCCAGCAGCTTAGAAGCGTTGCCCTACAATGAGCAGTTCTTC CASSLEALPYNEQFF few NA TRBJ2-1 TRBV7-2
TGTGCCAGCAGCTCCCTTGGGGACAGGGGGATCTACGAGCAGTACTTC CASSSLGDRGIYEQYF NA TRBD1 TRBJ2-7 TRBV7-8
TGTGCCAGCAGCTTAGTCCCACAAGCGGGCAGTGTACGTCCCGCTAACTATGGCTACACCTTC CASSLVPQAGSVRPANYGYTF NA NA TRBJ1-2 TRBV13
TGTGCCAGCAGCCGTATGACAGGGGGGGGTCAGCCCCAGCATTTT CASSRMTGGGQPQHF NA TRBD1 TRBJ1-5 TRBV13
TGCAGTGCCACCGGGACAGGGACGAATCAGCCCCAGCATTTT CSATGTGTNQPQHF NA TRBD1 TRBJ1-5 TRBV20-1
TGTGCCAGCAGCGGAGGGACAGGGGGCAAGTATGGCTACACCTTC CASSGGTGGKYGYTF NA TRBD1 TRBJ1-2 TRBV5-6
TGTGCCACCAGCCTTCTTAGCTGGCCCGACCAAGAGACCCAGTACTTC CATSLLSWPDQETQYF few NA TRBJ2-5 TRBV15
TGTGCCTGGAGCGGACGGGATGAGCAGTTCTTC CAWSGRDEQFF NA NA TRBJ2-1 TRBV30
TGCAGCATCGCCGGGACAGGGCAGGTGTACACTGAAGCTTTCTTT CSIAGTGQVYTEAFF few TRBD1 TRBJ1-1 TRBV29-1
TGTGCCAGCAGCCCGGGACCCTCCTATGGCTACACCTTC CASSPGPSYGYTF NA NA TRBJ1-2 TRBV11-2
TGCAGCGTTGAAGTAGAAGGACTAGCCTCCTACAATGAGCAGTTCTTC CSVEVEGLASYNEQFF NA TRBD2 TRBJ2-1 TRBV29-1
TGCAGCGCCTCCCTTAGCGGGAGGGCGGGTGATACGCAGTATTTT CSASLSGRAGDTQYF few TRBD2 TRBJ2-3 TRBV29-1
TGTGCCACCAAAAGGGGACAGCAAGAGACCCAGTACTTC CATKRGQQETQYF few TRBD1 TRBJ2-5 TRBV15
TGTGCCAGCAGCTTAGACGGCGTTGGGGTGCGCAATCAGCCCCAGCATTTT CASSLDGVGVRNQPQHF NA NA TRBJ1-5 TRBV7-8
TGCAGCATTGAGTTGGTGGAGCTTAGCGGGTTCAATGAGCAGTTCTTC CSIELVELSGFNEQFF few TRBD2 TRBJ2-1 TRBV29-1
TGTGCCAGCACCCGGAGCAGCCTAGCGGGAACAGATACGCAGTATTTT CASTRSSLAGTDTQYF NA TRBD2 TRBJ2-3 TRBV7-6
TGTGCCTGGAATGTAGACGGGGTCGTCACCTACAATGAGCAGTTCTTC CAWNVDGVVTYNEQFF NA NA TRBJ2-1 TRBV30
TGTGCCAGCTCGATACGACAAGGCACCGGGGAGCTGTTTTTT CASSIRQGTGELFF NA NA TRBJ2-2 TRBV18
TGTGCCAGCAGTGAAGAGGATGGCGGGAGGAGTAACTACGAGCAGTACTTC CASSEEDGGRSNYEQYF NA TRBD2 TRBJ2-7 TRBV25-1
TGTGCCAGCAGCCCCGGGACTAGCGCAGGGGATACGCAGTATTTT CASSPGTSAGDTQYF NA TRBD2 TRBJ2-3 TRBV7-6
TGTGCCAGCAGTGAAAGTGCGGGGGAAACAGATACGCAGTATTTT CASSESAGETDTQYF NA TRBD2 TRBJ2-3 TRBV6-1
TGTGCCAGCAGCCAATCTGGTGGGGTCTCCTACGAGCAGTACTTC CASSQSGGVSYEQYF NA NA TRBJ2-7 TRBV7-2
TGCAGTGCTAAGGGTCCCTCTTTTGAGCAGTTCTTC CSAKGPSFEQFF NA NA TRBJ2-1 TRBV20-1
TGTGCCAGCAGTGCCATACGCGCCAATGAGCAGTACTTC CASSAIRANEQYF NA NA TRBJ2-7 TRBV6-1
TGTGCCAGCAGCCCCGGGTGGGGCAGGGATGGCAATCAGCCCCAGCATTTT CASSPGWGRDGNQPQHF NA NA TRBJ1-5 TRBV28
TGTGCCAGCAGCCGGATGGGCAGTGTGGGATCGGAAAATGAGCAGTACTTC CASSRMGSVGSENEQYF NA NA TRBJ2-7 TRBV3-1
TGTGCCAGCAGCTTCCGGGGGCCCGAATACTCTGGGGCCAACGTCCTGACTTTC CASSFRGPEYSGANVLTF few NA TRBJ2-6 TRBV5-5
TGTGCCAGCACGGACAGGGGCTTTTCTGGGGCCAACGTCCTGACTTTC CASTDRGFSGANVLTF NA TRBD1 TRBJ2-6 TRBV6-6
TGCGCCAGCGCCCTTTTTGCTAGCACAGATACGCAGTATTTT CASALFASTDTQYF few NA TRBJ2-3 TRBV5-1
TGTGCCAGCAGCCAATCGAGGCAGAACCAAGAGACCCAGTACTTC CASSQSRQNQETQYF NA NA TRBJ2-5 TRBV16
TGCGCCAGCAGCCAAGAAGGGCTAGCGGGAGTGTTTCCTGATACGCAGTATTTT CASSQEGLAGVFPDTQYF NA TRBD2 TRBJ2-3 TRBV4-1
TGCGCCAGCTCTCGGGAGGGCCTTCTTGGTGAGCAGTTCTTC CASSREGLLGEQFF NA TRBD2 TRBJ2-1 TRBV5-1
TGCAGCGCCCTCTTACTAGCGAGCGATTTCAATGAGCAGTTCTTC CSALLLASDFNEQFF NA TRBD2 TRBJ2-1 TRBV29-1